Below are 22 T cell receptor beta chains sequenced from a single sample in a study of T cell repertoires in cytomegalovirus infection. No cognate antigen is known for these TCRs. TCRdb passed the reads through MiXCR, listing each CDR3 protein once. The table shows some 310,000 distinct CDR3 sequences, with about 25% occurring only once. Material: cultured PBMCs, obtained from culture after CMV antigen stimulation. These receptors were taken from a human donor in good health (CMV status not recorded). Some clones in this sample may be carry-over from other donors' samples.

CDR3 nucleotides: TGTGCCACCAGCCCTGCTAGCGGGAGGGGGCCTGAGCAGTTCTTC. Amino acids: CATSPASGRGPEQFF. This chain uses TRBV15 with TRBJ2-1; 12 nucleotides line up with TRBD2. This CDR3 contains 15 residues. V was clipped by 5 bases and J by 9 bases; unmatched bases: 8. Per germline, CDR1 LNHNV and CDR2 YYDKDF (reference sequence).

This clonotype has more than one count but fewer than ten. The chain uses TRBV28 and TRBJ2-1; D uncertain. The CDR3 has 16 residues. Trimming took off 6 bases at V and 0 bases at J, with 15 bases between the two ends. Germline V CDR1 and CDR2: MDHEN, SYDVKM. The chain's CDR3 is CASRGMAESSYNEQFF. Written as DNA, the CDR3 is TGTGCCAGCAGGGGGATGGCGGAAAGCTCCTACAATGAGCAGTTCTTC.

The genes are TRBV10-2 and TRBJ1-2; 9 bases are a match to TRBD1. CDR1 is WSHSY, CDR2 SAAADI, per germline. This CDR3 spans 17 amino acids. V shed 8 bases and J 2 bases; nucleotides not matched to a gene: 15. Here the CDR3 reads CASASRDRAPGNYGYTF. The CDR3 bases are TGCGCCAGCGCTTCTCGGGACAGGGCGCCGGGAAACTATGGCTACACCTTC.

CDR3 DNA sequence: TGTGCCAGCAGTTGGGGATCCCCTACGGGGACTGAAGCTTTCTTT. It specifies CASSWGSPTGTEAFF. The chain carries TRBV27 and TRBJ1-1; D unclear. This CDR3 region has 15 residues. Trimming took 4 bases from V and 5 from J, leaving 17 bases between them. Germline loops: CDR1 MNHEY, CDR2 SMNVEV (reference sequence).

This clonotype showed up many times. This sequence joins TRBV7-9 and TRBJ2-7; D is undetermined. The CDR3 is 14 amino acids. V lost 5 bases, J lost 4 bases, and 15 bases lay in between. Germline CDR1 is SEHNR and CDR2 is FQNEAQ (reference sequence). CDR3 sequence reads: CASSPPRWPYEQYF. The DNA for the CDR3 is TGTGCCAGCAGCCCACCCAGATGGCCATACGAGCAGTACTTC.

This sequence joins TRBV19 and TRBJ2-5; D may be TRBD1 (6 bases). Germline V gene sequence: CDR1 LNHDA, CDR2 SQIVND (reference sequence). Trimming removed 4 bases at V and 9 bases at J, with 21 bases between. There are 15 residues in the CDR3. The CDR3 sequence: CASSNQYRALGSQYF. DNA for the CDR3: TGTGCCAGTAGTAACCAATACAGGGCCCTGGGGTCCCAGTACTTC.

V is TRBV5-4 and J is TRBJ2-2; D not certain. CDR1 and CDR2 from the germline V gene are SGHNT and YYREEE (reference sequence). This CDR3 contains 14 residues. V lost 4 bases and J 4 bases, leaving 11 bases between the germline ends. The CDR3 coding sequence is TGTGCCAGCAGCCAAGTGGTTGGCACCGGGGAGCTGTTTTTT. The encoded protein is CASSQVVGTGELFF.

This sequence joins TRBV29-1 and TRBJ2-7, with D perhaps matching TRBD1 (5 bases). From germline, CDR1 is SQVTM and CDR2 ANQGSEA. The CDR3 is made up of 15 amino acids. V was pared by 6 bases and J by 5 bases, with 23 bases between. This CDR3 is CSVARDSQLIDEQYF. For the CDR3, the DNA is TGCAGCGTCGCTCGTGACAGCCAACTTATCGACGAGCAGTACTTC.

This clonotype was detected many times. This rearrangement joins TRBV11-2 to TRBJ1-2; D gene unclear. V lost 3 bases and J 8 bases, leaving 10 bases between the germline ends. The germline V gene encodes CDR1 SGHAT and CDR2 FQNNGV. The CDR3 length is 12 residues. The chain's CDR3 is CASSLIVGGYTF. As DNA, the CDR3 is TGTGCCAGCAGCTTGATTGTCGGGGGCTACACCTTC.

This clonotype was seen a few times. This chain uses TRBV15 with TRBJ2-5, with 12 bases lining up with TRBD2. Trimming took 5 bases from V and 4 from J; bases not matched to a gene: 8. The CDR3 covers 16 residues. Germline CDR1 is LNHNV and CDR2 is YYDKDF (reference sequence). The CDR3 DNA reads TGTGCCACCAGCGGATTGTCTAGCGGGAGGGGAGAGACCCAGTACTTC. Its translation is CATSGLSSGRGETQYF.

This clonotype was observed many times. CDR3 sequence (DNA): TGTGCCAGCAGCACGGACAGGGGGAATGAGCAGTTCTTC. Translating gives CASSTDRGNEQFF. The chain links TRBV7-2 to TRBJ2-1; 10 positions match TRBD1. After removal of 5 bases from V and 7 bases from J, the junction contained 2 bases not matched to a gene. The CDR3 is 13 amino acids. CDR1 is SGHTA, CDR2 FQGNSA, per germline.

The chain couples TRBV6-1 to TRBJ2-7; D uncertain. The CDR3 runs to 11 residues. V lost 3 bases and J lost 3, with 3 bases in between. Germline CDR1 and CDR2: MNHNS and SASEGT. The CDR3 loop is CASSEDYEQYF. CDR3 DNA: TGTGCCAGCAGTGAGGACTACGAGCAGTACTTC.

This clonotype was found a few times. The rearrangement uses TRBV27 and TRBJ2-1, with TRBD2 matching 13 bases. This CDR3 region has 17 residues. The junction had 5 bases not matched to a gene; V was cut back by 6 bases and J by 0 bases. Germline V gives CDR1 MNHEY, CDR2 SMNVEV (reference sequence). DNA for the CDR3: TGTGCCAGCAGACCTGGGACTAGCGGGGCCTCCTACAATGAGCAGTTCTTC. This sequence encodes CASRPGTSGASYNEQFF.

This clonotype was seen a handful of times. V usage is TRBV11-1 and J usage is TRBJ1-1; TRBD1 is a possible D gene (5 bases). The germline V and J ends were trimmed by 5 bases and 6 bases, with 19 bases remaining between them. The CDR3 consists of 15 residues. Per the germline V gene, CDR1 is SGHAT and CDR2 is FQDESV (reference sequence). The CDR3 DNA is TGTGCCAGCAGCCCTAGCCTACCAGGGTTCCCTGAAGCTTTCTTT. Its protein is CASSPSLPGFPEAFF.

The chain couples TRBV12-3 or TRBV12-4 to TRBJ2-2; TRBD2 agrees at 8 bases. J was trimmed by 7 bases and V by 5 bases; bases with no gene match: 12. CDR3 size: 16 residues. This CDR3 is CASSPRVAGMVGELFF. DNA of the CDR3: TGTGCCAGCAGTCCTCGGGTAGCGGGAATGGTCGGGGAGCTGTTTTTT.

The chain recombines TRBV11-2 with TRBJ2-1, with D perhaps matching TRBD1 (6 bases). Between the trimmed V and J ends, which lost 5 bases and 5 bases, there was a span of 22 bases. CDR1 SGHAT and CDR2 FQNNGV come from the germline V gene. The CDR3 is made up of 17 amino acids. The CDR3 bases are TGTGCCAGCAGCACCCCGGCGGTGGGGGCCTTAAACAATGAGCAGTTCTTC. Translation: CASSTPAVGALNNEQFF.

The chain carries TRBV6-2 or TRBV6-3 and TRBJ2-7; D not resolved. V gave up 10 bases and J gave up 1 base, with 11 bases separating them. CDR3 length: 12 amino acids. The V gene's germline CDR1 is MNHEY and CDR2 SVGEGT. As DNA, the CDR3 is TGTGCCACGCAAGGGAAATCCTACGAGCAGTACGTC. Translated: CATQGKSYEQYV.

V is TRBV20-1 and J is TRBJ2-2; a weak D match, TRBD2 (5 bases). V shed 3 bases and J shed 1 base, with 18 bases lying between them. The CDR3 is made up of 17 amino acids. Germline V gene lookup returns CDR1 DFQATT and CDR2 SNEGSKA (reference sequence). DNA for the CDR3: TGCAGTGCTAGGAGATCCCCCGGACTTGAGAACACCGGGGAGCTGTTTTTT. It is translated as CSARRSPGLENTGELFF.

This clonotype has more than one count but fewer than ten. The chain links TRBV6-2 or TRBV6-3 to TRBJ2-2; TRBD1 aligns across 8 bases. CDR1 is MNHEY and CDR2 is SVGEGT in the germline V gene. CDR3 length equals 11 residues. V dropped 5 bases and J dropped 15; count of bases not matched to a gene: 5. The CDR3 reads CASSRTGLVFF. The DNA for the CDR3 is TGTGCCAGCAGTCGGACAGGGTTGGTGTTTTTT.

The CDR3 region has the DNA TGTGCCACCAGCAGAGGTTCGGCTGAAGCTTTCTTT. Residues: CATSRGSAEAFF. The chain employs TRBV15 and TRBJ1-1; the D is unclear. The CDR3 runs 12 residues. Trimming removed 1 base at V and 6 bases at J, with 6 bases between. Germline-derived CDR1 and CDR2 are LNHNV and YYDKDF (reference sequence).

The chain joins TRBV4-3 to TRBJ1-1; 7 nucleotides line up with TRBD1. V lost 0 bases to trimming and J lost 3 bases; unmatched junction nucleotides: 7. In germline, CDR1 is LGHNA, CDR2 YSLEER. The CDR3 extends over 16 amino acids. The CDR3 sequence is CASSQDSGGRYTEAFF. DNA for the CDR3: TGCGCCAGCAGCCAAGACTCAGGGGGACGGTACACTGAAGCTTTCTTT.

The V and J genes are TRBV5-6 and TRBJ2-2; 7 positions agree with TRBD1. Trimming at V came to 4 bases and at J to 0 bases, leaving 6 bases not matched to a gene. CDR3 size: 16 residues. Germline assignment: CDR1 SGHDT and CDR2 YYEEEE. The CDR3 DNA reads as TGTGCCAGCAGCCTACGGGACAGTCCGAACACCGGGGAGCTGTTTTTT. This gives the protein CASSLRDSPNTGELFF.